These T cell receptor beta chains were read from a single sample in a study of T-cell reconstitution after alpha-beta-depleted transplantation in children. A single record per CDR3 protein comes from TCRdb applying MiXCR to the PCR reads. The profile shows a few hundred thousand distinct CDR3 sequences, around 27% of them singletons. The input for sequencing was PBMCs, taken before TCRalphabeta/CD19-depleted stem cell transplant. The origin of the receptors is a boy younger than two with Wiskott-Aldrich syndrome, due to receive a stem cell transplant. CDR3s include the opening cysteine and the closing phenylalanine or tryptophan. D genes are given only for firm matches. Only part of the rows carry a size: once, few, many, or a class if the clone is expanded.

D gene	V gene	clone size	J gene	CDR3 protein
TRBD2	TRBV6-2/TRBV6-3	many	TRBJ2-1	CASSSGTSGRRDEQFF
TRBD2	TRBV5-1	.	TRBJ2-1	CASSLAGGADNEQFF
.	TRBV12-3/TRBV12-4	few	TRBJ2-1	CASSRASNHREQFF
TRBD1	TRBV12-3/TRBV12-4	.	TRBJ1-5	CASSPGQGLHQPQHF
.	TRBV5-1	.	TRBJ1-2	CASSFKGDGYTF
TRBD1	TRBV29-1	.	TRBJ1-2	CSVEDRVGYTF
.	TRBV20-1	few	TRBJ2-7	CSARVGGEQYF
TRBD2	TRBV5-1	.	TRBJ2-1	CASSLGGRADNEQFF
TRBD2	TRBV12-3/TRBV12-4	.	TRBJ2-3	CASTASGATDREGTDTQYF
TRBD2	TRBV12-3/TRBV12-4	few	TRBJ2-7	CASSQLAGTVDEQYF
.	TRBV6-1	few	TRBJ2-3	CASALDYTDTQYF
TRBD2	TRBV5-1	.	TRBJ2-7	CASSEQGSGSTYEQYF
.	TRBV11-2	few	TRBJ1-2	CASSLTGLNYGYTF
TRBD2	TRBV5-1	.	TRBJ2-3	CASSFSGRTDTQYF
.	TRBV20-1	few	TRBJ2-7	CSARSGHLYEQYF
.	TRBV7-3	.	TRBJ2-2	CASSLSLGAIGELFF
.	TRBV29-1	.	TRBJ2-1	CSVGGPHEQFF
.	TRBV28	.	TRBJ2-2	CASSFITGPNTGELFF
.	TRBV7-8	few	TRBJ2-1	CASSLVTSYNEQFF
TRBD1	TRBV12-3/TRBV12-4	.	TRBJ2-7	CASSPLTGAYEQYF
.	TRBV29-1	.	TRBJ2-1	CSVHQVAYNEQFF
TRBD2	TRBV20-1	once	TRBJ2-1	CSASGLADSTQYNEQFF
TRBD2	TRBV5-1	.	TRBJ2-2	CASSLSSGMNTGELFF
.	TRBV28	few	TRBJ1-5	CASSLWKAQPQHF
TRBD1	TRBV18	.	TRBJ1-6	CASSPGQGVDSPLHF
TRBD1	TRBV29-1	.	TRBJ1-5	CSVSGTGSNQPQHF
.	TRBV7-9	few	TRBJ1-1	CASSLDIYRVRSTEAFF
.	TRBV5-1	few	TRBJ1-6	CASSLAAENSPLHF
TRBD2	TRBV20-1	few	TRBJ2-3	CSAGEGSGKSRTQYF
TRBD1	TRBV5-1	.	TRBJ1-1	CASSVMGQTNTEAFF
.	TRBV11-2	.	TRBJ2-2	CASSLRRPGEGTGELFF
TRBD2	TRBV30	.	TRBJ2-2	CAGTAGGPGELFF
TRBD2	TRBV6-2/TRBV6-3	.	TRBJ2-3	CASRTSGEKVSDTQYF